This entry lists 29 T cell receptor beta chains sequenced from one sample in a study of cytomegalovirus exposure and HLA in healthy donors. Vbeta (60) and Jbeta (13) primers were used in the PCR. TCRdb's table, derived via immunoSEQ multiplex PCR, lists solely in-frame clones and lacks some. In the table there are 120,000 to 150,000 clones, 88% of which are singletons. What was sequenced was PBMCs. These receptors were obtained from a woman between 40 and 50 years old in good health and CMV-seronegative.

The chain uses TRBV5-3 and TRBJ1-2, with 9 bases lining up with TRBD1. TRBV5-3 is designated an ORF whose function remains uncertain. The CDR3 is made up of 17 amino acids. The J segment lost 4 bases and the V segment lost 4 bases, leaving 14 bases of the junction unmatched. The CDR3 protein is CARSRRTGAKWTYGYTF. In DNA, the CDR3 is TGTGCCAGAAGCCGCCGGACAGGGGCCAAATGGACCTATGGCTACACCTTC.

This clone appeared once. CDR3 in amino acids: CASSRIYTVTGELFF. In DNA, the CDR3 is TGTGCCAGCAGCCGGATATATACAGTCACCGGGGAGCTGTTTTTT. The chain joins TRBV5-5 to TRBJ2-2; the D is unclear. From germline, CDR1 is SGHKS and CDR2 YYEKEE (reference sequence). The CDR3 has 15 residues. Trimming cost V 4 bases and J 4 bases, with 14 bases left between them.

The chain joins TRBV7-8 to TRBJ1-2; 8 bases are shared with TRBD1. This CDR3 is built from 15 residues. With 0 bases clipped from V and 3 bases from J, the junction kept 3 bases outside the gene matches. CDR1 and CDR2 (germline): SGHVS, FQNEAQ. The CDR3 is CASSLAGQGDYGYTF. In nucleotides, the CDR3 is TGTGCCAGCAGCTTAGCCGGACAGGGAGACTATGGCTACACCTTC.

The chain joins TRBV19 to TRBJ2-1; D may be TRBD2 (6 bases). The germline gives CDR1 LNHDA, CDR2 SQIVND (reference sequence). Trimming took 3 bases from V and 5 from J, leaving 8 bases between them. CDR3 length: 13 amino acids. The CDR3 nucleotides read TGTGCCAGTAGTATTGGGGGGAACAATGAGCAGTTCTTC. Amino acids: CASSIGGNNEQFF.

For this clone: At one of its ends the junction is not consistent with the germline gene, which may arise from a read error. The CDR3 loop reads CSSSLSYNEQFF. For the CDR3, the DNA is TGTTCCAGCTCCCTCTCCTACAATGAGCAGTTCTTC. The V call is TRBV7-9, the J call TRBJ2-1, with D unclear. This CDR3 is 12 amino acids long. Germline-derived CDR1 and CDR2 are SEHNR and FQNEAQ (reference sequence).

The chain links TRBV29-1 to TRBJ2-3, with D perhaps TRBD2 (6 bases). V lost 3 bases and J 0 bases, leaving 10 bases between the germline ends. Germline V gene data show CDR1 as SQVTM and CDR2 as ANQGSEA. This CDR3 region has 14 residues. The CDR3 DNA reads TGCAGCGTTGAGATCGGGGGTAGCACAGATACGCAGTATTTT. This gives the protein CSVEIGGSTDTQYF.

The chain joins TRBV5-1 to TRBJ2-7, with 11 bases that match TRBD2. The CDR3 spans 14 residues. The germline V gene has CDR1 SGHRS and CDR2 YFSETQ. V lost 3 bases and J lost 3; bases outside the gene matches: 2. The CDR3 nucleotides are TGCGCCAGCAGCTCTACTAGCGGGAGCTACGAGCAGTACTTC. Encoded protein: CASSSTSGSYEQYF.

In the case of this clone: The junction shows a germline mismatch at one end, possibly a read error. The genes are TRBV7-9 and TRBJ2-5, with a possible D match to TRBD2 (6 bases). The CDR3 is 13 residues long. From germline, CDR1 is SEHNR and CDR2 FQNEAQ (reference sequence). CDR3: CSSSWDWGETQYF. The CDR3 nucleotides are TGTTCCAGCAGCTGGGACTGGGGGGAGACCCAGTACTTC.

This clone was recorded once. The rearrangement joins TRBV6-1 to TRBJ1-1; TRBD1 matches at 8 bases. V trimming: 2 bases; J trimming: 1 base; junction bases outside the gene matches: 3. Per the germline V gene, CDR1 is MNHNS and CDR2 is SASEGT. The CDR3 totals 15 residues. The CDR3 DNA is TGTGCCAGCAGTGAATCTGGGACAGGGAACACTGAAGCTTTCTTT. Protein sequence: CASSESGTGNTEAFF.

The rearrangement links TRBV7-2 to TRBJ1-1, with D possibly being TRBD1 (5 bases). V lost 1 base to trimming and J lost 11 bases, with 17 bases between them. Germline V gene lookup returns CDR1 SGHTA and CDR2 FQGNSA. The CDR3 consists of 14 residues. CDR3 loop: CASSLGGTPPGAFF. The CDR3 DNA reads as TGTGCCAGCAGCTTAGGGGGGACTCCCCCAGGGGCTTTCTTT.

The chain links TRBV7-2 to TRBJ1-5; possibly TRBD1 for D (5 bases). V was cut by 3 bases and J by 6 bases, with 6 bases left in between. Germline-derived CDR1 and CDR2 are SGHTA and FQGNSA. There are 12 residues in the CDR3. As DNA, the CDR3 is TGTGCCAGCAGCTTTAGGGGTCAGCCCCAGCATTTT. This sequence encodes CASSFRGQPQHF.

V gene TRBV7-2 combines with J gene TRBJ2-1; maybe TRBD2 (6 bases). Germline-derived CDR1 and CDR2 are SGHTA and FQGNSA. The CDR3 length is 15 residues. Trimming shortened V by 6 bases and J by 1 base, and 13 bases separated the two germline ends. Written as DNA, the CDR3 is TGTGCCAGCAGACAAAGCGGGCTTTCCTACAATGAGCAGTTCTTC. Translation gives CASRQSGLSYNEQFF.

This chain connects TRBV28 to TRBJ1-1; 8 bases map to TRBD1. The J segment lost 11 bases and the V segment lost 6 bases, leaving 8 bases of the junction unmatched. The CDR3 consists of 12 residues. Germline values: CDR1 MDHEN, CDR2 SYDVKM. The CDR3 DNA is TGTGCCAGCAGCCAATCGGACAGGGTGGCTTTCTTT. This encodes CASSQSDRVAFF.

The chain joins TRBV6-5 to TRBJ2-7, with TRBD2 matching over 8 bases. Trimming removed 2 bases from V and 2 bases from J; junction bases left unmatched: 8. Looked up from germline, CDR1 is MNHEY and CDR2 is SVGAGI. CDR3 length: 16 residues. In nucleotides, the CDR3 is TGTGCCAGCAGTTACGGAAGCGGGAGCGAACCCTACGAGCAGTACTTC. As protein: CASSYGSGSEPYEQYF.

The chain has TRBV7-9 and TRBJ2-2; D is ambiguous. Deletions cut 1 base from V and 9 bases from J, with 6 bases between. Germline assignment: CDR1 SEHNR and CDR2 FQNEAQ (reference sequence). This CDR3 comprises 12 residues. In nucleotides, the CDR3 is TGTGCCAGCAGCTTAGAGTCTAGGGAGCTGTTTTTT. It yields the protein CASSLESRELFF.

This clone was seen only once. This CDR3 reads CASSLPGTGFQPQHF. CDR3 sequence (DNA): TGTGCCAGCAGTTTGCCCGGGACAGGGTTTCAGCCCCAGCATTTT. The genes are TRBV28 and TRBJ1-5; 9 bases are shared with TRBD1. V lost 3 bases and J lost 6; bases outside the gene matches: 6. The CDR3 has 15 amino acids. Germline CDR1 is MDHEN and CDR2 is SYDVKM.

This chain connects TRBV7-8 to TRBJ2-7; possible D gene TRBD1, 7 bases. Trimming took off 6 bases at V and 0 bases at J, with 15 bases between the two ends. This CDR3 is 15 amino acids long. Germline loops: CDR1 SGHVS, CDR2 FQNEAQ. This CDR3 reads CASRPQGGNSYEQYF. The DNA for the CDR3 is TGTGCCAGCAGACCTCAGGGGGGAAACTCCTACGAGCAGTACTTC. The full variable domain, in which reference TRBV7-8 and TRBJ2-7 provide the parts outside the CDR3, is GAGVSQSPRYKVAKRGQDVALRCDPISGHVSLFWYQQALGQGPEFLTYFQNEAQLDKSGLPSDRFFAERPEGSVSTLKIQRTQQEDSAVYLCASRPQGGNSYEQYFGPGTRLTVT.

The V and J genes are TRBV7-9 and TRBJ1-1; possible D gene TRBD1, 6 bases. Trimming left V 2 bases short and J 12 bases short, with 13 bases between. CDR3 length equals 12 residues. CDR1 is SEHNR, CDR2 FQNEAQ, per germline (reference sequence). The CDR3 region is CASSLLGRGTFF. The DNA for the CDR3 is TGTGCCAGCAGCTTACTGGGGAGGGGGACTTTCTTT. The full variable domain, in which reference TRBV7-9 and TRBJ1-1 provide the parts outside the CDR3, is DTGVSQNPRHKITKRGQNVTFRCDPISEHNRLYWYRQTLGQGPEFLTYFQNEAQLEKSRLLSDRFSAERPKGSFSTLEIQRTEQGDSAMYLCASSLLGRGTFFGQGTRLTVV.

The chain recombines TRBV11-2 with TRBJ2-3; 7 positions agree with TRBD1. The CDR3 contains 16 residues. J gave up 6 bases and V 4 bases, and 13 bases lay outside the gene matches. Germline V gene sequence: CDR1 SGHAT, CDR2 FQNNGV. CDR3 residues: CASSYRTGQMWDTQYF. For the CDR3, the DNA is TGTGCCAGCAGCTACCGGACAGGTCAAATGTGGGATACGCAGTATTTT.

The chain joins TRBV9 to TRBJ2-2; no clear D. The V gene's germline CDR1 is SGDLS and CDR2 YYNGEE. Trimming shortened V by 1 base and J by 5 bases, and 9 bases separated the two germline ends. This CDR3 comprises 14 residues. CDR3: CASSVQSGTGELFF. DNA of the CDR3: TGTGCCAGCAGCGTACAATCAGGAACCGGGGAGCTGTTTTTT. Variable domain in full (rest from reference TRBV9 and TRBJ2-2): DSGVTQTPKHLITATGQRVTLRCSPRSGDLSVYWYQQSLDQGLQFLIQYYNGEERAKGNILERFSAQQFPDLHSELNLSSLELGDSALYFCASSVQSGTGELFFGEGSRLTVL.

The chain carries TRBV11-2 and TRBJ2-2, with D uncertain. Germline CDR1 reads SGHAT; CDR2 reads FQNNGV. The CDR3 consists of 12 residues. The germline V and J ends were trimmed by 5 bases and 7 bases, with 8 bases remaining between them. In nucleotides, the CDR3 is TGTGCCAGCAGCGATATCGGCGGGGAGCTGTTTTTT. Amino acids: CASSDIGGELFF. Full variable domain (remainder filled in from reference TRBV11-2 and TRBJ2-2): EAGVAQSPRYKIIEKRQSVAFWCNPISGHATLYWYQQILGQGPKLLIQFQNNGVVDDSQLPKDRFSAERLKGVDSTLKIQPAKLEDSAVYLCASSDIGGELFFGEGSRLTVL.

Worth noting for this clone: A junction boundary mismatches the germline segment, possibly from a read error. This chain joins TRBV28 and TRBJ1-2; D gene ambiguous. Per the germline V gene, CDR1 is MDHEN and CDR2 is SYDVKM. The CDR3 covers 11 residues. CDR3 loop: CASSLTAQFYF. CDR3 coding DNA: TGTGCCAGCAGCTTAACAGCCCAATTTTACTTC.

V usage is TRBV29-1 and J usage is TRBJ2-5; the D gene is possibly TRBD2 (6 bases). Trimming pared 8 bases from V and 0 bases from J, leaving 16 bases between. The CDR3 is 14 amino acids. Germline V gene data show CDR1 as SQVTM and CDR2 as ANQGSEA. In DNA, the CDR3 is TGCAGCTCAAGTAGCGGACCGTACCAAGAGACCCAGTACTTC. Residues: CSSSSGPYQETQYF.

The rearrangement uses TRBV7-6 and TRBJ2-6; D remains unclear. Trimming left V 3 bases short and J 0 bases short, with 6 bases between. Germline V lookup: CDR1 SGHVS, CDR2 FNYEAQ. The CDR3 length is 15 residues. This CDR3 reads CASSLLSSGANVLTF. CDR3 coding DNA: TGTGCCAGCAGCTTGTTGAGCTCTGGGGCCAACGTCCTGACTTTC.

This rearrangement joins TRBV2 to TRBJ2-7; 7 bases agree with TRBD2. V lost 3 bases to trimming and J lost 9 bases; unmatched junction nucleotides: 2. The CDR3 consists of 11 residues. From germline, CDR1 is SNHLY and CDR2 FYNNEI. The CDR3 loop is CASSDGGGQYF. Here the CDR3 DNA reads TGTGCCAGCAGTGATGGGGGGGGGCAGTACTTC.

V gene TRBV10-2 combines with J gene TRBJ2-2, with D maybe TRBD2 (5 bases). Germline CDR1 and CDR2: WSHSY and SAAADI. Between the trimmed V and J ends, which lost 7 bases and 5 bases, there was a span of 14 bases. CDR3 length equals 14 residues. DNA for the CDR3: TGCGCCAGCAAAACCACGGGCGGGACCGGGGAGCTGTTTTTT. Amino acid sequence: CASKTTGGTGELFF.

The chain couples TRBV7-9 to TRBJ2-1; 7 nucleotides align to TRBD1. CDR1 is SEHNR and CDR2 is FQNEAQ in the germline V gene (reference sequence). This CDR3 is 14 amino acids long. V was clipped by 2 bases and J by 2 bases; unmatched bases: 0. CDR3 DNA sequence: TGTGCCAGCAGCTTACAGGGGGCCTACAATGAGCAGTTCTTC. It is translated as CASSLQGAYNEQFF.

CDR3 residues: CATSRGLADTYEQYF. The CDR3 DNA sequence: TGTGCCACCAGCAGGGGACTAGCGGATACCTACGAGCAGTACTTC. V gene TRBV15 combines with J gene TRBJ2-7; 11 nucleotides align to TRBD2. J gave up 2 bases and V 3 bases, and 3 bases lay outside the gene matches. The CDR3 runs 15 residues. Germline V gene lookup returns CDR1 LNHNV and CDR2 YYDKDF (reference sequence).

Comment on this clone: Germline and junction disagree at one end, which may indicate a read error. V usage is TRBV7-9 and J usage is TRBJ1-1, with D tentatively TRBD1 (5 bases). CDR3 size: 13 residues. Looked up from germline, CDR1 is SEHNR and CDR2 is FQNEAQ (reference sequence). The CDR3 DNA reads as TGTTCCAGCAGCTTTCAAGGGGACACTGAAGCTTTCTTT. It specifies CSSSFQGDTEAFF.